This passage covers 3 T cell receptor beta chains from one sample sequenced in a study of beta chain features in type 1 diabetes. Study outcomes and limitations: TCRB CDR3s from Type 1 diabetes patients were moderately but significantly shorter in all four CD4+ subsets.

The investigators reverse transcribed all of the isolated RNA, so they sequenced expressed TCRB transcripts. Profiling relied on immunoSEQ multiplex PCR, and the TCRdb table lists in-frame clones only, not all of them. This sample yields a few hundred thousand clones, of which more than 11% are seen a single time; almost 0.02% belongs to the top ten. Their antigens remain unidentified. The sequenced sample consisted of naive CD4+ T cells from blood. The source of these receptors is a man aged 25 to 40 with type 1 diabetes.

This chain uses TRBV13 with TRBJ1-1; 11 nucleotides line up with TRBD1. Losses at the gene ends were 5 bases for V and 10 bases for J; bases not matched to a gene: 12. The germline gives CDR1 PRHDT, CDR2 FYEKMQ (reference sequence). The CDR3 loop spans 15 amino acids. CDR3 bases: TGTGCCAGCAGCCAAGGGGACAGGGGGAATGGGATAGCTTTCTTT. Protein sequence: CASSQGDRGNGIAFF.

The V and J genes are TRBV5-4 and TRBJ2-7; 9 nucleotides line up with TRBD2. V lost 3 bases to trimming and J lost 1 base; unmatched junction nucleotides: 2. This CDR3 comprises 14 residues. Per germline, CDR1 SGHNT and CDR2 YYREEE (reference sequence). The CDR3 sequence is CASSSSGASYEQYF. The DNA for the CDR3 is TGTGCCAGCAGCTCTAGCGGGGCTTCCTACGAGCAGTACTTC.

DNA of the CDR3: TGTGCCAGTAGTGTGGGGGCTCTTGGGGAAAAACTGTTTTTT. It yields the protein CASSVGALGEKLFF. V and J are TRBV19 and TRBJ1-4; tentatively, D is TRBD1 (6 bases). The V and J ends lost 5 bases and 8 bases respectively, with 15 bases between them. Germline V CDR1 and CDR2: LNHDA, SQIVND (reference sequence). The CDR3 is made up of 14 amino acids.